The source of this T cell receptor (beta chain) is a study of shared clonotypes between healthy human individuals. Study-level background: Three CD4 naive, three CD4 memory, two CD8 naive and one CD8 memory plate were used per donor.

This CDR3 contains 13 residues. Germline V CDR1 and CDR2: MNHNY, SVGAGI (reference sequence). V shed 10 bases and J shed 9 bases, with 19 bases lying between them. Researchers ran the assay at a deep level. Using around 200 ng DNA, around 30,000 T cell genomes, the sorted-subset replicate PCRs were run. Here immunoSEQ multiplex PCR was the method, and the copy in TCRdb shows in-frame clones only, minus some. The sample contains some 1,100,000 clones, approximately 78% of which appear only once. This receptor was obtained from a man between 18 and 29 years old in good health. Some clones in this sample may be carry-over from other donors' samples. The chain combines TRBV6-6 with TRBJ2-1, with D hard to call. The material sequenced was memory CD4+ T cells from PBMCs. The sample's subset: CD45RA-negative fraction. The DNA for the CDR3 is TGTGCCACCGGACCCACCGGAGTCGGTGAGCAGTTCTTC. This encodes CATGPTGVGEQFF.